The next 7 T cell receptor beta chains were all read from a single sample in a study of blood T cells in healthy people across ages. Using a J-beta primer mix together with a sample-barcoded 5' primer, a second PCR was run for roughly 7 to 12 cycles. TCRdb called the 5' RACE reads again in MiXCR, with one record for every CDR3 protein. The sample lists 550,000 to 750,000 distinct CDR3 sequences, roughly 21% occurring once. Material: blood. The receptors were gathered from a man between 65 and 85 years old in good health.

The chain couples TRBV7-2 to TRBJ2-7; the D is unclear. This CDR3 contains 14 residues. CDR1 and CDR2 from the germline V gene are SGHTA and FQGNSA. The V and J ends lost 1 base and 1 base respectively, with 8 bases between them. The CDR3 coding sequence is TGTGCCAGCAGCTTAGATAACCGTTCCTACGAGCAGTACTTC. Translating gives CASSLDNRSYEQYF.

The sample holds a few counts of this clonotype. V gene TRBV29-1 combines with J gene TRBJ2-3; D ambiguous. Trimming cost V 4 bases and J 0 bases, with 17 bases left between them. The CDR3 loop spans 16 amino acids. From germline, CDR1 is SQVTM and CDR2 ANQGSEA. CDR3 sequence (DNA): TGCAGCGTTGCTGGAGATCAAGGGTCTAGCACAGATACGCAGTATTTT. This translates into CSVAGDQGSSTDTQYF.

There are a few counts of this clonotype. The rearrangement joins TRBV20-1 to TRBJ2-5, with 10 bases identical to TRBD2. Trimming at V came to 4 bases and at J to 2 bases, leaving 7 bases not matched to a gene. CDR1 DFQATT and CDR2 SNEGSKA come from the germline V gene (reference sequence). CDR3 length: 15 residues. The DNA of the CDR3 is TGCAGTGCTAAAGATTCTAGCGGGAGACAAGAGACCCAGTACTTC. The encoded protein is CSAKDSSGRQETQYF.

This clonotype came up a few times. The rearrangement joins TRBV14 to TRBJ2-2, with D possibly being TRBD1 (6 bases). Germline V gene data show CDR1 as SGHDN and CDR2 as FVKESK. The CDR3 is 16 residues long. The V gene lost 3 bases and the J gene lost 4 bases, with 15 bases spanning the gap. CDR3 sequence reads: CASSHRTTGPTGELFF. The CDR3 coding sequence is TGTGCCAGCAGCCACCGGACGACAGGACCCACCGGGGAGCTGTTTTTT.

This clonotype was picked up a small number of times. The junction differs from germline at one of its ends, possibly a read error. The V gene is TRBV7-7, the J gene TRBJ2-1; 11 nucleotides match TRBD2. Germline V gene sequence: CDR1 SSHAT, CDR2 FNYEAQ (reference sequence). The CDR3 covers 16 residues. CDR3 coding DNA: TGTGCTAGCAGCTTAGATATAGCGGGAGGGTGGAATGAGCAGTTCTTC. Translated, it gives CASSLDIAGGWNEQFF. The whole variable domain, remainder taken from reference TRBV7-7 and TRBJ2-1, is GAGVSQSPRYKVTKRGQDVTLRCDPISSHATLYWYQQALGQGPEFLTYFNYEAQPDKSGLPSDRFSAERPEGSISTLTIQRTEQRDSAMYRCASSLDIAGGWNEQFFGPGTRLTVL.

CDR3 bases: TGCAGTGCTAGAGGACCTGGCCAGACCCAGTACTTC. Protein: CSARGPGQTQYF. The chain couples TRBV20-1 to TRBJ2-5, with D hard to call. The CDR3 sequence is 12 residues long. The germline V gene encodes CDR1 DFQATT and CDR2 SNEGSKA (reference sequence). V lost 1 base and J lost 6, with 9 bases in between.

This clonotype was picked up a small number of times. The gene calls are TRBV6-5 and TRBJ2-2; TRBD2 agrees at 9 bases. The CDR3 length is 18 residues. The junction had 9 bases not matched to a gene; V was cut back by 0 bases and J by 4 bases. CDR1 MNHEY and CDR2 SVGAGI come from the germline V gene. The CDR3 loop is CASSYSMGAGGGTGELFF. CDR3 bases: TGTGCCAGCAGTTACTCGATGGGCGCGGGAGGGGGCACCGGGGAGCTGTTTTTT.